These 21 T cell receptor beta chains were all obtained from the same sample, sequenced in a study of cytomegalovirus exposure and HLA in healthy donors. With 60 Vbeta and 13 Jbeta primers, the PCR was carried out. TCRdb's table, derived via immunoSEQ multiplex PCR, lists solely in-frame clones and lacks some. In the table there are about 86,000 clones, about three quarters of which are singletons. The specimen sequenced was PBMCs. The receptors originated from a man aged 55-75 years in good health and CMV-seronegative.

As concerns this clone: An end of the junction does not agree with germline; a read error may underlie this. This chain joins TRBV7-7 and TRBJ2-3, with 10 nucleotides matching TRBD2. The germline V gene has CDR1 SSHAT and CDR2 FNYEAQ (reference sequence). This CDR3 contains 15 residues. CDR3: CASSLGLAATDTQYF. Written as DNA, the CDR3 is TGTGCTAGCAGCTTAGGACTAGCGGCCACAGATACGCAGTATTTT.

The chain links TRBV13 to TRBJ2-7; D unresolved. V lost 5 bases, J lost 3 bases, and 17 bases lay in between. Germline assignment: CDR1 PRHDT and CDR2 FYEKMQ (reference sequence). The CDR3 is made up of 15 amino acids. CDR3 sequence: CASSATRGPDYEQYF. CDR3 sequence (DNA): TGTGCCAGCAGCGCTACCCGAGGCCCGGACTACGAGCAGTACTTC.

The chain is built from TRBV6-5 and TRBJ1-2, with a weak D call TRBD1 (6 bases). Germline CDR1 is MNHEY and CDR2 is SVGAGI. The CDR3 spans 13 residues. With 5 bases removed from V and 6 bases from J, the gap between germline ends came to 13 bases. For the CDR3, the DNA is TGTGCCAGCAGTCGCAACAGGGAAGATGGCTACACCTTC. Its translation: CASSRNREDGYTF.

This clone appeared a few times. V gene TRBV19 combines with J gene TRBJ1-5, with 7 bases that match TRBD1. Germline CDR1 reads LNHDA; CDR2 reads SQIVND (reference sequence). CDR3 length: 14 amino acids. V shed 6 bases, J shed 7 bases, and the junction held 9 bases outside the gene matches. The CDR3 is CASSLGQSFQPQHF. The CDR3 DNA follows: TGTGCCAGTAGCCTGGGACAGAGCTTCCAGCCCCAGCATTTT.

J is TRBJ1-1 and V is TRBV25-1; possible D gene TRBD1, 5 bases. Germline V gives CDR1 MGHDK, CDR2 SYGVNS. V was clipped by 8 bases and J by 3 bases, with 13 bases between them. CDR3 size: 13 residues. The CDR3 protein is CASAGGIDTEAFF. The CDR3, as DNA: TGTGCCAGCGCGGGGGGGATCGACACTGAAGCTTTCTTT. Full variable domain (outside the CDR3, taken from reference TRBV25-1 and TRBJ1-1): EADIYQTPRYLVIGTGKKITLECSQTMGHDKMYWYQQDPGMELHLIHYSYGVNSTEKGDLSSESTVSRIRTEHFPLTLESARPSHTSQYLCASAGGIDTEAFFGQGTRLTVV.

This clone has a handful of counts. V is TRBV10-2 and J is TRBJ2-7; the match to TRBD2 covers 8 bases. Germline lookup yields CDR1 WSHSY and CDR2 SAAADI. This CDR3 has 13 residues. The J segment lost 8 bases and the V segment lost 8 bases, leaving 11 bases of the junction unmatched. The chain's CDR3 is CASAPGGEGKQYF. The CDR3 DNA sequence: TGCGCCAGCGCACCCGGGGGGGAGGGGAAGCAGTACTTC.

V is TRBV5-1 and J is TRBJ2-2; D is undetermined. V was cut by 3 bases and J by 0 bases, with 6 bases left in between. Germline V CDR1 and CDR2: SGHRS, YFSETQ. The CDR3 has 14 residues. For the CDR3, the DNA is TGCGCCAGCAGCTCGGGTTCGAACACCGGGGAGCTGTTTTTT. Encoded protein: CASSSGSNTGELFF.

This clone turned up a few times. The V call is TRBV18, the J call TRBJ1-1; D unresolved. Trimming took 3 bases from V and 7 from J, leaving 12 bases between them. Germline V gene sequence: CDR1 KGHSH, CDR2 LQKENI. This CDR3 is 13 amino acids long. CDR3 nucleotides: TGTGCCAGCTCACCTCTCCCAAACTATGAAGCTTTCTTT. Protein sequence: CASSPLPNYEAFF.

The J gene is TRBJ2-5, the V gene TRBV5-1, with 10 bases that match TRBD2. CDR1 is SGHRS, CDR2 YFSETQ, per germline. The CDR3 runs 16 residues. Germline trimming cut 4 bases from V and 0 bases from J; bases unmatched to any gene: 6. CDR3 residues: CASSPGLAAYQETQYF. CDR3 in DNA: TGCGCCAGCAGCCCCGGACTAGCGGCGTACCAAGAGACCCAGTACTTC.

The chain couples TRBV28 to TRBJ1-3, with D hard to call. Per germline, CDR1 MDHEN and CDR2 SYDVKM. Trimming took 2 bases from V and 8 from J, leaving 7 bases between them. The CDR3 loop spans 12 amino acids. The CDR3 here is CASSLVLDTIYF. The DNA for the CDR3 is TGTGCCAGCAGTTTAGTGCTAGACACCATATATTTT.

The chain is built from TRBV28 and TRBJ1-6; tentative D call: TRBD1 (5 bases). Germline V CDR1 and CDR2: MDHEN, SYDVKM. The length of the CDR3 is 14 residues. Between the trimmed V and J ends, which lost 7 bases and 4 bases, there was a span of 11 bases. For the CDR3, the DNA is TGTGCCAGCACCGTAGACAGTTATAATTCACCCCTCCACTTT. Amino acid sequence: CASTVDSYNSPLHF.

The rearrangement links TRBV2 to TRBJ1-1; maybe TRBD1 (5 bases). The germline V gene encodes CDR1 SNHLY and CDR2 FYNNEI. CDR3 length equals 11 residues. Trimming left V 8 bases short and J 6 bases short, with 10 bases between. CDR3 bases: TGTGCCAGCCAGGGAGGGTCTGAAGCTTTCTTT. This sequence encodes CASQGGSEAFF.

This clone was seen a single time. The chain couples TRBV4-3 to TRBJ1-1; possibly TRBD1 for D (6 bases). This CDR3 has 15 residues. Trimming shortened V by 4 bases and J by 1 base, and 13 bases separated the two germline ends. In germline, CDR1 is LGHNA, CDR2 YSLEER. CDR3 residues: CASSLSNRANTEAFF. Here the CDR3 DNA reads TGCGCCAGCAGCCTGTCGAACAGGGCGAACACTGAAGCTTTCTTT.

The CDR3 region is CASSLANGLRTGGSTGYTF. The CDR3 DNA reads as TGTGCCAGCAGCTTGGCCAATGGGCTCAGGACAGGGGGAAGTACTGGCTACACCTTC. The genes are TRBV5-6 and TRBJ1-2, with 10 bases aligning to TRBD1. Germline values: CDR1 SGHDT, CDR2 YYEEEE. The CDR3 is made up of 19 amino acids. V was clipped by 0 bases and J by 7 bases; unmatched bases: 18. Full variable domain (outside the CDR3, taken from reference TRBV5-6 and TRBJ1-2): DAGVTQSPTHLIKTRGQQVTLRCSPKSGHDTVSWYQQALGQGPQFIFQYYEEEERQRGNFPDRFSGHQFPNYSSELNVNALLLGDSALYLCASSLANGLRTGGSTGYTFGSGTRLTVV.

This chain connects TRBV19 to TRBJ2-3; 8 bases agree with TRBD1. The CDR3 runs to 13 residues. Trimming removed 11 bases from V and 3 bases from J; junction bases left unmatched: 7. Germline V gene lookup returns CDR1 LNHDA and CDR2 SQIVND (reference sequence). The CDR3 loop reads CAAGGQATDTQYF. The CDR3 coding sequence is TGTGCCGCTGGGGGACAGGCGACAGATACGCAGTATTTT.

This clone was observed once. The chain employs TRBV29-1 and TRBJ1-1; D perhaps matches TRBD1 (6 bases). The V end lost 3 bases, the J end lost 2 bases, and 13 bases lay between the germline ends. The CDR3 runs to 14 residues. Germline CDR1 SQVTM, CDR2 ANQGSEA. The CDR3 DNA reads as TGCAGCGTTGAGGTTGCAGGGGCTAACACTGAAGCTTTCTTT. Its protein product is CSVEVAGANTEAFF. Variable domain in full (rest from reference TRBV29-1 and TRBJ1-1): SAVISQKPSRDICQRGTSLTIQCQVDSQVTMMFWYRQQPGQSLTLIATANQGSEATYESGFVIDKFPISRPNLTFSTLTVSNMSPEDSSIYLCSVEVAGANTEAFFGQGTRLTVV.

V and J are TRBV5-4 and TRBJ2-7, with TRBD2 identical over 7 bases. The CDR3 is 15 amino acids. The germline gives CDR1 SGHNT, CDR2 YYREEE (reference sequence). With 4 bases clipped from V and 2 bases from J, the junction kept 9 bases outside the gene matches. The CDR3 DNA is TGTGCCAGCAGCGCAGGTGGGGACTACCCCTACGAGCAGTACTTC. This codes for CASSAGGDYPYEQYF.

DNA for the CDR3: TGCGCCAGCAGCTCATCAGGCGAGAGAACGAACACTGAAGCTTTCTTT. It translates to CASSSSGERTNTEAFF. The J gene is TRBJ1-1, the V gene TRBV5-1, with no clear D. Germline CDR1 is SGHRS and CDR2 is YFSETQ. With 3 bases removed from V and 1 base from J, the gap between germline ends came to 16 bases. The CDR3 is made up of 16 amino acids.

This rearrangement joins TRBV29-1 to TRBJ1-2, with TRBD1 as a possible D gene (6 bases). CDR3 length equals 13 residues. The germline V gene has CDR1 SQVTM and CDR2 ANQGSEA. Trimming cost V 5 bases and J 4 bases, with 14 bases left between them. CDR3 region: CSVRQGMAYGYTF. CDR3 coding DNA: TGCAGCGTTCGGCAGGGGATGGCCTATGGCTACACCTTC.

The rearrangement links TRBV10-3 to TRBJ2-3, with TRBD2 identical over 12 bases. The CDR3 loop spans 16 amino acids. CDR1 is ENHRY, CDR2 SYGVKD, per germline. Unmatched junction bases numbered 5, after V lost 4 bases and J lost 3 bases. This CDR3 is CAISGPTSGGTDTQYF. As DNA, the CDR3 is TGTGCCATCAGTGGGCCCACTAGCGGGGGGACAGATACGCAGTATTTT.

The rearrangement uses TRBV27 and TRBJ2-3; 8 nucleotides align to TRBD2. Germline loops: CDR1 MNHEY, CDR2 SMNVEV (reference sequence). Trimming removed 4 bases from V and 5 bases from J; junction bases left unmatched: 5. This CDR3 is 14 amino acids long. CDR3 DNA sequence: TGTGCCAGCAGTTGGGGTAGCGGGGAAGATACGCAGTATTTT. It is translated as CASSWGSGEDTQYF.